Below are 27 T cell receptor beta chains sequenced from a single sample in a study of blood T cell repertoires in COVID-19. Sequenced by immunoSEQ multiplex PCR; TCRdb stores in-frame clones only, minus some. This sample has approximately 210,000 clones, with about 83% found just once. The sequenced material came from peripheral blood. All receptors derive from a woman aged 45-65 years with active or convalescent COVID-19.

The J gene is TRBJ1-1, the V gene TRBV5-1; 9 nucleotides agree with TRBD1. V trimming: 5 bases; J trimming: 3 bases; junction bases outside the gene matches: 8. CDR1 is SGHRS, CDR2 YFSETQ, per germline. This CDR3 has 15 residues. This CDR3 reads CASRITTGGYTEAFF. CDR3 DNA: TGCGCCAGCAGAATTACCACAGGGGGCTACACTGAAGCTTTCTTT.

The chain is built from TRBV28 and TRBJ1-1, with D possibly matching TRBD1 (6 bases). Germline V lookup: CDR1 MDHEN, CDR2 SYDVKM. V was cut by 3 bases and J by 5 bases, with 7 bases left in between. The CDR3 is 12 amino acids. The CDR3 DNA sequence: TGTGCCAGCAGTTTGGACAGAACTGAAGCTTTCTTT. Translating gives CASSLDRTEAFF. The complete variable domain, with remaining parts taken from reference TRBV28 and TRBJ1-1, reads DVKVTQSSRYLVKRTGEKVFLECVQDMDHENMFWYRQDPGLGLRLIYFSYDVKMKEKGDIPEGYSVSREKKERFSLILESASTNQTSMYLCASSLDRTEAFFGQGTRLTVV.

The V gene is TRBV5-4, the J gene TRBJ2-5; 10 bases line up with TRBD1. V shed 4 bases and J 3 bases; nucleotides not matched to a gene: 9. There are 16 residues in the CDR3. Per the germline V gene, CDR1 is SGHNT and CDR2 is YYREEE (reference sequence). Here the CDR3 DNA reads TGTGCCAGCAGCCCGGGACAGGGGCCACCAAAAGAGACCCAGTACTTC. The encoded protein is CASSPGQGPPKETQYF.

This clone occurred once. The CDR3 loop reads CASSESPGYEQYF. The CDR3 DNA is TGTGCCAGCAGTGAATCCCCCGGGTACGAGCAGTACTTC. This chain joins TRBV6-1 and TRBJ2-7; D is unresolved. The germline V gene has CDR1 MNHNS and CDR2 SASEGT. The CDR3 runs 13 residues. Trimming cost V 2 bases and J 4 bases, with 9 bases left between them.

The rearrangement uses TRBV12-2 and TRBJ2-2; the D call of TRBD2 is as the table states it, not checked on the DNA. TRBV12-2 is reported as a pseudogene. This CDR3 is 19 amino acids long. The CDR3 sequence is CASRQLAGDSFANTGELFF. Here the CDR3 DNA reads TGTGCAAGTCGCCAACTAGCGGGAGACTCATTCGCGAACACCGGGGAGCTGTTTTTT.

J is TRBJ1-2 and V is TRBV11-2, with 7 bases matching TRBD1. V was clipped by 5 bases and J by 2 bases; unmatched bases: 5. Germline-derived CDR1 and CDR2 are SGHAT and FQNNGV. The CDR3 sequence is 14 residues long. The CDR3 coding sequence is TGTGCCAGCAGCCCACGGGACAGCAACTATGGCTACACCTTC. This sequence encodes CASSPRDSNYGYTF.

There are a few counts of this clone. The rearrangement uses TRBV6-5 and TRBJ2-2, with 7 bases aligning to TRBD1. V lost 6 bases, J lost 3 bases, and 4 bases stayed unmatched. CDR1 MNHEY and CDR2 SVGAGI come from the germline V gene. The CDR3 sequence is 14 residues long. CDR3 region: CASRDRADTGELFF. Written as DNA, the CDR3 is TGTGCCAGCAGAGACAGGGCGGACACCGGGGAGCTGTTTTTT.

The chain carries TRBV5-1 and TRBJ1-1; TRBD1 matches at 7 bases. Germline CDR1 and CDR2: SGHRS and YFSETQ. The CDR3 consists of 12 residues. Trimming took 3 bases from V and 8 from J; bases not matched to a gene: 4. The CDR3 bases are TGCGCCAGCAGCTGGGACAGAGAGGAAGCTTTCTTT. It translates to CASSWDREEAFF. Using reference TRBV5-1 and TRBJ1-1 for the parts outside the CDR3, the full variable domain is KAGVTQTPRYLIKTRGQQVTLSCSPISGHRSVSWYQQTPGQGLQFLFEYFSETQRNKGNFPGRFSGRQFSNSRSEMNVSTLELGDSALYLCASSWDREEAFFGQGTRLTVV.

The chain joins TRBV9 to TRBJ2-1, with 8 bases aligning to TRBD2. This CDR3 has 14 residues. Germline CDR1 reads SGDLS; CDR2 reads YYNGEE. Trimming at V came to 3 bases and at J to 8 bases, leaving 7 bases not matched to a gene. The chain's CDR3 is CASSASGSWDEQFF. The CDR3 DNA follows: TGTGCCAGCAGCGCAAGCGGGAGCTGGGATGAGCAGTTCTTC.

This rearrangement joins TRBV19 to TRBJ1-1, with no clear D. The germline V gene encodes CDR1 LNHDA and CDR2 SQIVND (reference sequence). Deletions cut 2 bases from V and 1 base from J, with 5 bases between. The CDR3 is made up of 13 amino acids. The CDR3 sequence: CASSISWNTEAFF. The DNA for the CDR3 is TGTGCCAGTAGTATATCCTGGAACACTGAAGCTTTCTTT. Drawing the rest from reference TRBV19 and TRBJ1-1, the complete variable domain is DGGITQSPKYLFRKEGQNVTLSCEQNLNHDAMYWYRQDPGQGLRLIYYSQIVNDFQKGDIAEGYSVSREKKESFPLTVTSAQKNPTAFYLCASSISWNTEAFFGQGTRLTVV.

CDR3 DNA sequence: TGTGCCAGCAGTGACGCCTTGGGGGGAGGTAATGAGCAGTTCTTC. It yields the protein CASSDALGGGNEQFF. The V gene is TRBV6-4, the J gene TRBJ2-1; D perhaps matches TRBD2 (6 bases). Germline V gives CDR1 MRHNA, CDR2 SNTAGT. This CDR3 has 15 residues. V was clipped by 2 bases and J by 7 bases, with 15 bases between them.

The J gene is TRBJ2-4, the V gene TRBV7-8, with D possibly being TRBD1 (6 bases). Deletions cut 1 base from V and 7 bases from J, with 14 bases between. In germline, CDR1 is SGHVS, CDR2 FQNEAQ. CDR3 length: 15 amino acids. The CDR3 spells CASSLEGGGWNIQYF. CDR3 DNA: TGTGCCAGCAGCTTAGAAGGTGGGGGCTGGAACATTCAGTACTTC.

The chain recombines TRBV11-2 with TRBJ1-5; maybe TRBD1 (5 bases). Germline V lookup: CDR1 SGHAT, CDR2 FQNNGV. The CDR3 extends over 12 amino acids. V was shortened by 0 bases and J by 11 bases, with 8 bases between the two germline ends. The CDR3 region has the DNA TGTGCCAGCAGCTTAGACGGACAATCCCAGCATTTT. Translating it yields CASSLDGQSQHF.

The J gene is TRBJ1-6, the V gene TRBV19; a possible D gene is TRBD1 (5 bases). Germline lookup yields CDR1 LNHDA and CDR2 SQIVND (reference sequence). CDR3 length: 16 amino acids. Between the trimmed V and J ends, which lost 3 bases and 9 bases, there was a span of 18 bases. The CDR3, as DNA: TGTGCCAGTAGTATTGCCCTTACAGGTCCGGGTTCACCCCTCCACTTT. It translates to CASSIALTGPGSPLHF.

V is TRBV29-1 and J is TRBJ1-5; D perhaps matches TRBD1 (6 bases). From germline, CDR1 is SQVTM and CDR2 ANQGSEA. The CDR3 spans 13 residues. The V gene lost 8 bases and the J gene lost 0 bases, with 11 bases spanning the gap. The chain's CDR3 is CSTQTGSNQPQHF. DNA for the CDR3: TGCAGCACTCAGACAGGTAGCAATCAGCCCCAGCATTTT.

The genes are TRBV6-5 and TRBJ2-5; D gene ambiguous. The CDR3 is 11 residues long. The germline V gene has CDR1 MNHEY and CDR2 SVGAGI. V lost 4 bases to trimming and J lost 3 bases, with 3 bases between them. The CDR3: CASSSKETQYF. The CDR3 DNA reads TGTGCCAGCAGTTCTAAAGAGACCCAGTACTTC.

The chain couples TRBV7-9 to TRBJ1-1, with D unclear. V lost 1 base to trimming and J lost 0 bases, with 15 bases between them. Germline CDR1 and CDR2: SEHNR and FQNEAQ (reference sequence). CDR3 length: 17 residues. CDR3 bases: TGTGCCAGCAGCTTAGACTCACTGGGCACCGTGAACACTGAAGCTTTCTTT. This codes for CASSLDSLGTVNTEAFF. Using reference TRBV7-9 and TRBJ1-1 for the parts outside the CDR3, the full variable domain is DTGVSQNPRHKITKRGQNVTFRCDPISEHNRLYWYRQTLGQGPEFLTYFQNEAQLEKSRLLSDRFSAERPKGSFSTLEIQRTEQGDSAMYLCASSLDSLGTVNTEAFFGQGTRLTVV.

The chain combines TRBV19 with TRBJ2-1, with TRBD2 matching over 11 bases. V dropped 8 bases and J dropped 9; count of bases not matched to a gene: 9. Germline CDR1 is LNHDA and CDR2 is SQIVND (reference sequence). CDR3 length equals 14 residues. The chain's CDR3 is CASSPGSGRAEQFF. DNA for the CDR3: TGTGCCAGTTCTCCGGGTAGCGGGAGGGCTGAGCAGTTCTTC.

This chain links TRBV19 with TRBJ2-2; D remains ambiguous. V was cut by 6 bases and J by 6 bases, with 11 bases left in between. This CDR3 region has 13 residues. Per germline, CDR1 LNHDA and CDR2 SQIVND (reference sequence). CDR3 nucleotides: TGTGCCAGTAGGGCGGAGTCCGCCGGGGAGCTGTTTTTT. This encodes CASRAESAGELFF.

The V and J genes are TRBV28 and TRBJ2-7; TRBD1 is a possible D gene (5 bases). This CDR3 has 16 residues. The V end was cut by 3 bases, the J end by 2 bases, with 17 bases between. Germline CDR1 reads MDHEN; CDR2 reads SYDVKM. The CDR3: CASSFQAARGPYEQYV. The CDR3 DNA reads TGTGCCAGCAGTTTCCAGGCAGCAAGGGGTCCCTACGAGCAGTACGTC.

The chain recombines TRBV2 with TRBJ2-3; 9 bases are a match to TRBD1. The CDR3 loop spans 13 amino acids. The germline V gene encodes CDR1 SNHLY and CDR2 FYNNEI. Germline trimming cut 10 bases from V and 6 bases from J; bases unmatched to any gene: 8. CDR3 sequence reads: CATKGQGADTQYF. The CDR3 DNA reads TGTGCCACAAAGGGACAGGGAGCTGATACGCAGTATTTT.

The CDR3 loop is CASSVGDSSYNSPLHF. In nucleotides, the CDR3 is TGTGCCAGCAGCGTTGGGGACAGCTCCTATAATTCACCCCTCCACTTT. The chain has TRBV9 and TRBJ1-6, with TRBD1 matching 7 bases. Losses at the gene ends were 2 bases for V and 0 bases for J; bases not matched to a gene: 2. The CDR3 is 16 residues long. Germline V gene sequence: CDR1 SGDLS, CDR2 YYNGEE.

This chain connects TRBV28 to TRBJ2-1; the D gene is possibly TRBD2 (6 bases). The CDR3 consists of 14 residues. Germline CDR1 and CDR2: MDHEN and SYDVKM. V was clipped by 2 bases and J by 9 bases, with 14 bases between them. CDR3 bases: TGTGCCAGCAGTTTACAAGGAAGTAGCGGTGAGCAGTTCTTC. Encoded protein: CASSLQGSSGEQFF.

The V gene is TRBV9, the J gene TRBJ1-1; weak D call: TRBD1 (6 bases). The germline V gene encodes CDR1 SGDLS and CDR2 YYNGEE. V was clipped by 4 bases and J by 1 base, with 14 bases between them. The CDR3 covers 15 residues. The CDR3 is CASSPGGHPNTEAFF. In DNA, the CDR3 is TGTGCCAGCAGCCCTGGGGGACACCCGAACACTGAAGCTTTCTTT.

The rearrangement links TRBV5-6 to TRBJ1-1; no definite D call. Trimming shortened V by 0 bases and J by 1 base, and 7 bases separated the two germline ends. The germline V gene encodes CDR1 SGHDT and CDR2 YYEEEE. The CDR3 length is 14 residues. CDR3 protein: CASSLASWNTEAFF. CDR3 bases: TGTGCCAGCAGCTTGGCCTCGTGGAACACTGAAGCTTTCTTT. Together with reference TRBV5-6 and TRBJ1-1, the CDR3 gives the full variable domain: DAGVTQSPTHLIKTRGQQVTLRCSPKSGHDTVSWYQQALGQGPQFIFQYYEEEERQRGNFPDRFSGHQFPNYSSELNVNALLLGDSALYLCASSLASWNTEAFFGQGTRLTVV.

The V and J genes are TRBV10-2 and TRBJ2-2; TRBD2 agrees at 11 bases. In germline, CDR1 is WSHSY, CDR2 SAAADI. With 6 bases clipped from V and 7 bases from J, the junction kept 7 bases outside the gene matches. The CDR3 totals 15 residues. This CDR3 reads CASRGLAEGGGELFF. CDR3 in DNA: TGCGCCAGCAGGGGACTAGCGGAGGGGGGCGGGGAGCTGTTTTTT.

The chain is built from TRBV24-1 and TRBJ1-5, with D perhaps matching TRBD1 (6 bases). V gave up 6 bases and J gave up 5 bases, with 7 bases separating them. This CDR3 spans 12 amino acids. Germline assignment: CDR1 KGHDR and CDR2 SFDVKD. The CDR3 sequence: CATSTGYQPQHF. The CDR3 region has the DNA TGTGCCACCAGTACAGGGTATCAGCCCCAGCATTTT.